A selection of T cell receptor beta chains follows, all from one sample in a study of shared clonotypes between healthy human individuals. TCRdb's table, derived via immunoSEQ multiplex PCR, lists solely in-frame clones and lacks some. The profile shows over a million clones, 75% to 85% of them singletons. The specimen sequenced was memory CD4+ T cells from PBMCs. Receptors were obtained from a man in his late teens or twenties in good health. Some clones in this sample may be carry-over from other donors' samples. Both conserved end residues are trimmed from each CDR3. Expanded clones get a size class; other rows say once, few or many, or leave the size out.

length | J | size | V | CDR3
10 | TRBJ2-7 | NA | TRBV10-3 | AMGGTSYEQY
13 | TRBJ1-1 | NA | TRBV18 | ASSPYSEINTEAF
13 | TRBJ2-7 | NA | TRBV19 | ASREPGTGGDEQY
11 | TRBJ1-2 | NA | TRBV19 | ATIKQGADGYT
11 | TRBJ2-3 | NA | TRBV5-1 | ASSLSVADTQY
14 | TRBJ2-1 | NA | TRBV5-8 | ASTAPGTGGYNEQF
14 | TRBJ2-2 | NA | TRBV6-5 | ASSYRGLATGGELF
10 | TRBJ1-1 | NA | TRBV7-8 | ASSQGATEAF
12 | TRBJ2-7 | NA | TRBV11-2 | ASSLATVAYEQY
13 | TRBJ1-2 | few | TRBV9 | ASSVDPGTNYGYT
14 | TRBJ2-1 | NA | TRBV28 | ASSKTSAKKNNEQF
12 | TRBJ2-1 | NA | TRBV7-2 | ASSLTPGLPWQF